One sample yielded the 31 T cell receptor beta chains listed below, sequenced in a study of cytomegalovirus exposure and HLA in healthy donors. The PCR used 60 Vbeta and 13 Jbeta primers. Sequencing used immunoSEQ multiplex PCR; TCRdb keeps in-frame clones, though not all of them. The sample yields 100,000 to 150,000 clones, 80% seen once. Input material: PBMCs. Receptors originate from a man aged 40-49 years in good health and CMV-seronegative.

This clone was observed a few times. The chain combines TRBV7-9 with TRBJ2-7; 10 bases agree with TRBD1. Losses at the gene ends were 4 bases for V and 4 bases for J; bases not matched to a gene: 13. Germline lookup yields CDR1 SEHNR and CDR2 FQNEAQ (reference sequence). This CDR3 spans 17 amino acids. The CDR3 loop reads CASSSPREGQGTYEQYF. The CDR3 bases are TGTGCCAGCAGCTCTCCTCGGGAGGGACAGGGGACGTACGAGCAGTACTTC.

This rearrangement joins TRBV7-2 to TRBJ1-3, with TRBD1 as a possible D gene (6 bases). The CDR3 has 13 residues. Trimming took off 5 bases at V and 4 bases at J, with 9 bases between the two ends. CDR1 and CDR2 (germline): SGHTA, FQGNSA. In DNA, the CDR3 is TGTGCCAGCAGCAATGGGGGCGGAAACACCATATATTTT. It specifies CASSNGGGNTIYF.

J is TRBJ2-3 and V is TRBV5-1; TRBD2 agrees at 10 bases. The germline CDR1 and CDR2 sequences are SGHRS and YFSETQ. The ends lost 4 bases at V and 6 bases at J; junction bases unmatched: 14. This CDR3 region has 17 residues. For the CDR3, the DNA is TGCGCCAGCAGCCCGGGCCGGAGCGGGAGGGCCGCGGATACGCAGTATTTT. Its translation is CASSPGRSGRAADTQYF.

This sequence joins TRBV2 and TRBJ1-1; D is perhaps TRBD1 (6 bases). The germline V gene has CDR1 SNHLY and CDR2 FYNNEI. Trimming stripped 2 bases from V and 5 bases from J, with 9 bases between. The CDR3 totals 13 residues. CDR3 sequence reads: CASSELGTTEAFF. The CDR3 coding sequence is TGTGCCAGCAGTGAACTCGGGACAACTGAAGCTTTCTTT.

The DNA of the CDR3 is TGTGCCTGGAGTAGGACAGCCTACGAGCAGTACTTC. As protein: CAWSRTAYEQYF. J is TRBJ2-7 and V is TRBV30, with D possibly matching TRBD1 (6 bases). Germline V gene lookup returns CDR1 GTSNPN and CDR2 SVGIG (reference sequence). Trimming cost V 2 bases and J 2 bases, with 7 bases left between them. The CDR3 extends over 12 amino acids.

This clone showed up just a few times. This chain joins TRBV18 and TRBJ2-1; the match to TRBD2 covers 7 bases. The CDR3 spans 15 residues. The J segment lost 7 bases and the V segment lost 2 bases, leaving 8 bases of the junction unmatched. CDR1 is KGHSH, CDR2 LQKENI, per germline. In DNA form, the CDR3 reads TGTGCCAGCTCACCAAGGCAAAGCGGGGTTAATGAGCAGTTCTTC. Protein sequence: CASSPRQSGVNEQFF.

The V call is TRBV6-6, the J call TRBJ1-1; D is possibly TRBD1 (5 bases). CDR1 MNHNY and CDR2 SVGAGI come from the germline V gene (reference sequence). The V and J ends lost 9 bases and 1 base respectively, with 6 bases between them. The length of the CDR3 is 11 residues. For the CDR3, the DNA is TGTGCCAGTACAGGGAACACTGAAGCTTTCTTT. Its protein product is CASTGNTEAFF.

This clone has just a few counts. The gene calls are TRBV6-1 and TRBJ2-5, with unresolved D. CDR3 length: 15 amino acids. CDR1 is MNHNS and CDR2 is SASEGT in the germline V gene. Trimming shortened V by 6 bases and J by 5 bases, and 19 bases separated the two germline ends. The CDR3 DNA follows: TGTGCCAGCAGGACGACCTACTCAGGCGTTGAGACCCAGTACTTC. Protein sequence: CASRTTYSGVETQYF.

The chain joins TRBV7-3 to TRBJ1-2; no clear D gene. CDR1 is SGHTA and CDR2 is FQGTGA in the germline V gene. Trimming cost V 1 base and J 1 base, with 10 bases left between them. The CDR3 contains 15 residues. The CDR3 loop is CASSLNSQDNYGYTF. DNA of the CDR3: TGTGCCAGCAGCTTAAATTCGCAGGATAACTATGGCTACACCTTC.

The CDR3 region has the DNA TGTGCCAGCAGCACTTGGACAGTGAGCTCCTACGAGCAGTACTTC. Translated: CASSTWTVSSYEQYF. The chain couples TRBV11-2 to TRBJ2-7; perhaps TRBD1 as D (6 bases). The germline gives CDR1 SGHAT, CDR2 FQNNGV. The CDR3 runs 15 residues. V lost 5 bases and J 0 bases, leaving 14 bases between the germline ends.

This rearrangement joins TRBV10-3 to TRBJ2-3; D is possibly TRBD2 (5 bases). The germline V and J ends were trimmed by 0 bases and 3 bases, with 10 bases remaining between them. The V gene's germline CDR1 is ENHRY and CDR2 SYGVKD. This CDR3 is built from 15 residues. The CDR3 loop reads CAISESAGPTDTQYF. CDR3 DNA: TGTGCCATCAGTGAGTCGGCGGGTCCGACAGATACGCAGTATTTT.

The chain carries TRBV2 and TRBJ1-5; no firm D call. The V and J ends lost 7 bases and 6 bases respectively, with 19 bases between them. The CDR3 runs to 15 residues. CDR1 and CDR2 from the germline V gene are SNHLY and FYNNEI. CDR3 protein: CASTATGVGSQPQHF. CDR3 in DNA: TGTGCCAGCACAGCGACCGGGGTCGGGAGTCAGCCCCAGCATTTT.

V gene TRBV7-3 combines with J gene TRBJ2-5; 10 bases match TRBD2. The CDR3 totals 16 residues. Per the germline V gene, CDR1 is SGHTA and CDR2 is FQGTGA. Trimming took 1 base from V and 3 from J; bases not matched to a gene: 5. CDR3 nucleotides: TGTGCCAGCAGCTTAAACGGACTAGCGGCCGAAGAGACCCAGTACTTC. It yields the protein CASSLNGLAAEETQYF.

The chain combines TRBV6-5 with TRBJ2-3, with a possible D match to TRBD1 (5 bases). V was cut by 2 bases and J by 3 bases, with 9 bases left in between. The CDR3 is 14 amino acids. The germline CDR1 and CDR2 sequences are MNHEY and SVGAGI. The CDR3 here is CASSYRTPTDTQYF. The CDR3 DNA reads TGTGCCAGCAGTTACCGGACACCAACAGATACGCAGTATTTT.

The CDR3 protein is CASSLGQSDTQYF. CDR3 DNA sequence: TGTGCCAGCAGCTTAGGGCAGTCAGATACGCAGTATTTT. V is TRBV7-2 and J is TRBJ2-3; unclear D gene. Germline V lookup: CDR1 SGHTA, CDR2 FQGNSA. Trimming took 1 base from V and 4 from J, leaving 6 bases between them. The CDR3 length is 13 residues.

The chain carries TRBV27 and TRBJ2-1; D is perhaps TRBD1 (6 bases). V dropped 3 bases and J dropped 3 bases, with 12 bases sitting between them. In germline, CDR1 is MNHEY, CDR2 SMNVEV (reference sequence). The CDR3 runs to 15 residues. CDR3 DNA: TGTGCCAGCAGTTTCTCCATACAGGGCTACAATGAGCAGTTCTTC. Encoded protein: CASSFSIQGYNEQFF.

The chain joins TRBV2 to TRBJ2-7; D may be TRBD2 (6 bases). This CDR3 spans 13 amino acids. In germline, CDR1 is SNHLY, CDR2 FYNNEI. Deletions cut 6 bases from V and 7 bases from J, with 16 bases between. DNA of the CDR3: TGTGCCAGCAGGGGAGACGGACTACGGGAGCAGTACTTC. As protein: CASRGDGLREQYF.

J is TRBJ2-1 and V is TRBV7-9; 11 bases line up with TRBD2. This CDR3 is built from 14 residues. Germline lookup yields CDR1 SEHNR and CDR2 FQNEAQ (reference sequence). V trimming: 5 bases; J trimming: 12 bases; junction bases outside the gene matches: 9. The CDR3 is CASSPGTSGLRQFF. CDR3 in DNA: TGTGCCAGCAGCCCCGGGACTAGCGGACTAAGGCAGTTCTTC.

The chain joins TRBV6-4 to TRBJ2-3; TRBD2 matches 11 bases. CDR1 is MRHNA, CDR2 SNTAGT, per germline. J was trimmed by 2 bases and V by 7 bases; bases with no gene match: 5. There are 15 residues in the CDR3. CDR3 coding DNA: TGTGCCAGCATCAAGACTAGCGGGGTCACAGATACGCAGTATTTT. Translating gives CASIKTSGVTDTQYF.

This chain connects TRBV9 to TRBJ2-2; 7 positions agree with TRBD1. There are 14 residues in the CDR3. In germline, CDR1 is SGDLS, CDR2 YYNGEE. J was trimmed by 6 bases and V by 4 bases; bases with no gene match: 6. This chain's CDR3 is CASSFTGVAGELFF. CDR3 sequence (DNA): TGTGCCAGCAGCTTCACAGGGGTGGCCGGGGAGCTGTTTTTT.

The gene calls are TRBV5-1 and TRBJ1-1, with D possibly TRBD1 on 6 matching bases. CDR3 length equals 14 residues. Between the trimmed V and J ends, which lost 0 bases and 3 bases, there was a span of 9 bases. The germline CDR1 and CDR2 sequences are SGHRS and YFSETQ. CDR3 sequence: CASSLVAGDTEAFF. In DNA form, the CDR3 reads TGCGCCAGCAGCTTGGTGGCAGGGGACACTGAAGCTTTCTTT.

Notes on this clone: A read error may account for a junction end that differs from germline. The genes are TRBV6-5 and TRBJ1-5; 9 nucleotides align to TRBD1. The CDR3 consists of 15 residues. From germline, CDR1 is MNHEY and CDR2 SVGAGI. CDR3 amino acids: CASARGQGRNRPQHF. Here the CDR3 DNA reads TGTGCCAGCGCGAGGGGACAGGGAAGGAATCGGCCCCAGCATTTT.

V usage is TRBV5-4 and J usage is TRBJ2-7; D possibly corresponds to TRBD2 (5 bases). This CDR3 region has 15 residues. The germline V and J ends were trimmed by 2 bases and 7 bases, with 19 bases remaining between them. CDR1 is SGHNT and CDR2 is YYREEE in the germline V gene (reference sequence). The CDR3 protein is CASSFRVGIGREQYF. The CDR3 DNA follows: TGTGCCAGCAGCTTCCGGGTCGGGATAGGGAGAGAGCAGTACTTC.

J is TRBJ1-1 and V is TRBV7-2; a possible D gene is TRBD1 (5 bases). V gave up 4 bases and J gave up 6 bases, with 18 bases separating them. This CDR3 contains 15 residues. Germline CDR1 and CDR2: SGHTA and FQGNSA. The CDR3 coding sequence is TGTGCCAGCAGCTCCAGTAACAGGCTATTAGCTGAAGCTTTCTTT. As protein: CASSSSNRLLAEAFF.

The chain is built from TRBV25-1 and TRBJ2-7; possible D gene TRBD1, 6 bases. V lost 6 bases to trimming and J lost 3 bases, with 18 bases between them. Germline values: CDR1 MGHDK, CDR2 SYGVNS. This CDR3 region has 15 residues. CDR3 region: CASSRTTGIGYEQYF. DNA of the CDR3: TGTGCCAGCAGCCGAACAACAGGGATAGGCTACGAGCAGTACTTC.

The V and J genes are TRBV2 and TRBJ1-1; TRBD1 is a possible D gene (5 bases). V shed 7 bases and J shed 0 bases, with 12 bases lying between them. This CDR3 region has 14 residues. CDR1 is SNHLY and CDR2 is FYNNEI in the germline V gene. The DNA of the CDR3 is TGTGCCAGCACCCCGGAGGGGATGAACACTGAAGCTTTCTTT. It encodes CASTPEGMNTEAFF.

Comment on this clone: Other DNA sequences in this specimen translate into the identical CDR3. This chain links TRBV4-2 with TRBJ1-2; possible D gene TRBD1, 6 bases. V dropped 3 bases and J dropped 4 bases, with 12 bases sitting between them. Germline CDR1 LGHNA, CDR2 YNFKEQ. There are 14 residues in the CDR3. The CDR3 reads CASSQAGQSYGYTF. CDR3 sequence (DNA): TGTGCCAGCAGCCAGGCCGGACAGAGCTATGGCTACACCTTC.

Here the CDR3 DNA reads TGTGCCAGCAGGCCAGGGGGCCTTAGCTCCTACGAGCAGTACTTC. This translates into CASRPGGLSSYEQYF. The chain is built from TRBV28 and TRBJ2-7; 8 nucleotides match TRBD1. CDR3 length equals 15 residues. CDR1 is MDHEN, CDR2 SYDVKM, per germline. After removal of 6 bases from V and 0 bases from J, the junction contained 7 bases not matched to a gene.

This clone was picked up a small number of times. This rearrangement joins TRBV29-1 to TRBJ2-1; a possible D gene is TRBD2 (6 bases). Germline values: CDR1 SQVTM, CDR2 ANQGSEA. The V gene lost 6 bases and the J gene lost 11 bases, with 29 bases spanning the gap. This CDR3 has 16 residues. The CDR3 DNA reads as TGCAGCGTCGAATCCAAAATGGGACTTCGTAGGGTACAGCAGTTCTTC. This encodes CSVESKMGLRRVQQFF.

CDR3 sequence (DNA): TGTGCCAGCAGCCCAAGCGGGAGTAACACAGATACGCAGTATTTT. Its translation is CASSPSGSNTDTQYF. The gene calls are TRBV6-6 and TRBJ2-3; 8 bases align to TRBD2. The junction had 7 bases not matched to a gene; V was cut back by 6 bases and J by 2 bases. Germline assignment: CDR1 MNHNY and CDR2 SVGAGI (reference sequence). This CDR3 region has 15 residues.

The chain joins TRBV30 to TRBJ2-5; the match to TRBD2 covers 8 bases. J lost 1 base, V lost 0 bases, and 7 bases had no gene match. Germline CDR1 is GTSNPN and CDR2 is SVGIG (reference sequence). The CDR3 totals 16 residues. CDR3 in amino acids: CAWSVRGSGAQETQYF. DNA for the CDR3: TGTGCCTGGAGTGTACGGGGTAGCGGGGCCCAAGAGACCCAGTACTTC.